These 30 T cell receptor beta chains were sequenced from one sample in a study of T cells in Graves' hyperthyroidism and ophthalmopathy. From RNA transcripts, TCR beta CDR3 regions were amplified. The primer set for the first-round RT-PCR of the TCR CDR3 was HTBI. TCRdb used MiXCR to reprocess the multiplex PCR reads, holding one entry per CDR3 protein. In the table there are 550,000 to 850,000 distinct CDR3 sequences, around a sixth of which are singletons. Sequencing was performed on blood. All receptors derive from a woman aged 45-59 years with Graves' hyperthyroidism that later progressed to Graves' ophthalmopathy.

This clonotype was counted at least ten times. This chain connects TRBV3-1 to TRBJ2-4; no clear D. The CDR3 covers 11 residues. The ends were cut back, 2 bases at V and 8 bases at J, with 4 bases in the middle. Germline-derived CDR1 and CDR2 are LGHDT and YNNKEL (reference sequence). The chain's CDR3 is CASSQWDIQYF. In DNA, the CDR3 is TGTGCCAGCAGCCAATGGGACATTCAGTACTTC.

This clonotype was counted ten times or more. CDR3 protein: CASSEAVAATDTQYF. Written as DNA, the CDR3 is TGTGCCAGCAGTGAAGCAGTAGCGGCCACAGATACGCAGTATTTT. The chain employs TRBV6-1 and TRBJ2-3; D might be TRBD2 (6 bases). Trimming took off 0 bases at V and 2 bases at J, with 9 bases between the two ends. Germline V CDR1 and CDR2: MNHNS, SASEGT. The CDR3 loop spans 15 amino acids.

This clonotype was detected a few times. This chain uses TRBV27 with TRBJ1-5; a possible D gene is TRBD1 (5 bases). The CDR3 totals 13 residues. Trimming left V 3 bases short and J 7 bases short, with 10 bases between. CDR1 is MNHEY, CDR2 SMNVEV, per germline (reference sequence). The CDR3 nucleotides read TGTGCCAGCAGTTTGGGGCCGTCGCAGCCCCAGCATTTT. This encodes CASSLGPSQPQHF.

The chain employs TRBV19 and TRBJ1-1; a possible D gene is TRBD1 (6 bases). CDR3 length: 12 amino acids. In germline, CDR1 is LNHDA, CDR2 SQIVND (reference sequence). Trimming shortened V by 7 bases and J by 9 bases, and 15 bases separated the two germline ends. CDR3 residues: CASKVGAKKAFF. DNA for the CDR3: TGTGCCAGTAAGGTGGGGGCCAAAAAAGCTTTCTTT.

This clonotype was observed at least ten times. This chain joins TRBV24-1 and TRBJ2-7; D is ambiguous. Deletions cut 3 bases from V and 4 bases from J, with 9 bases between. The CDR3 consists of 13 residues. Germline CDR1 KGHDR, CDR2 SFDVKD. CDR3 DNA: TGTGCCACCAGTGATGGGTCCCGTTACGAGCAGTACTTC. It encodes CATSDGSRYEQYF.

This clonotype was counted at least ten times. This chain links TRBV6-1 with TRBJ2-2; weak D call: TRBD2 (6 bases). The CDR3 is made up of 16 amino acids. The germline gives CDR1 MNHNS, CDR2 SASEGT. The ends were cut back, 5 bases at V and 6 bases at J, with 19 bases in the middle. CDR3 residues: CASSSPRGPGAGELFF. The DNA of the CDR3 is TGTGCCAGCAGTTCCCCGCGGGGTCCCGGGGCCGGGGAGCTGTTTTTT.

The genes are TRBV11-1 and TRBJ2-2, with unresolved D. CDR3 length equals 17 residues. Germline V lookup: CDR1 SGHAT, CDR2 FQDESV (reference sequence). Trimming removed 2 bases at V and 2 bases at J, with 15 bases between. The CDR3 nucleotides are TGTGCCAGCAGCTTATCGATGCAAGGGTCTAACACCGGGGAGCTGTTTTTT. Its protein product is CASSLSMQGSNTGELFF.

This chain connects TRBV6-1 to TRBJ1-1; D unresolved. Germline V gene lookup returns CDR1 MNHNS and CDR2 SASEGT. V was shortened by 4 bases and J by 3 bases, with 9 bases between the two germline ends. The CDR3 covers 13 residues. CDR3 region: CASSAIDDTEAFF. The DNA for the CDR3 is TGTGCCAGCAGTGCTATTGATGACACTGAAGCTTTCTTT.

This clonotype was recorded many times. The V gene is TRBV7-8, the J gene TRBJ2-7; 9 nucleotides match TRBD2. The V segment lost 3 bases and the J segment 0 bases; nucleotides outside the gene matches: 9. CDR3 size: 17 residues. Germline values: CDR1 SGHVS, CDR2 FQNEAQ. CDR3 sequence (DNA): TGTGCCAGCAGCTTCGTACTAGCGGGTTTAAGCTCCTACGAGCAGTACTTC. Protein: CASSFVLAGLSSYEQYF.

This clonotype showed up many times. The CDR3 here is CASSLLANEQFF. The DNA of the CDR3 is TGTGCCAGCAGCCTTCTCGCTAATGAGCAGTTCTTC. This chain uses TRBV3-1 with TRBJ2-1; D is uncertain. Trimming removed 4 bases from V and 7 bases from J, with 8 bases in between. CDR1 and CDR2 from the germline V gene are LGHDT and YNNKEL (reference sequence). The CDR3 runs to 12 residues.

The gene calls are TRBV20-1 and TRBJ1-5; the D gene is possibly TRBD1 (6 bases). With 6 bases removed from V and 0 bases from J, the gap between germline ends came to 9 bases. The CDR3 runs 13 residues. CDR1 and CDR2 from the germline V gene are DFQATT and SNEGSKA (reference sequence). As DNA, the CDR3 is TGCAGTGCGGGGGGACATAGCAATCAGCCCCAGCATTTT. Translating gives CSAGGHSNQPQHF.

This clonotype was seen a handful of times. The V and J genes are TRBV15 and TRBJ1-2; no clear D. V was clipped by 9 bases and J by 8 bases, with 13 bases between them. In germline, CDR1 is LNHNV, CDR2 YYDKDF (reference sequence). The CDR3 sequence is 11 residues long. For the CDR3, the DNA is TGTGCCACACCTGACCCCCGAGGCTACACCTTC. This codes for CATPDPRGYTF.

This clonotype appeared many times. This CDR3 is CASSLFGAVYEQYF. CDR3 coding DNA: TGTGCCAGCAGCTTATTCGGGGCCGTCTACGAGCAGTACTTC. The chain links TRBV5-4 to TRBJ2-7, with D possibly called TRBD1 or TRBD2 (5 bases each). The germline V and J ends were trimmed by 2 bases and 3 bases, with 12 bases remaining between them. CDR1 SGHNT and CDR2 YYREEE come from the germline V gene (reference sequence). There are 14 residues in the CDR3. The full variable domain, completed using reference TRBV5-4 and TRBJ2-7, is ETGVTQSPTHLIKTRGQQVTLRCSSQSGHNTVSWYQQALGQGPQFIFQYYREEENGRGNFPPRFSGLQFPNYSSELNVNALELDDSALYLCASSLFGAVYEQYFGPGTRLTVT.

This chain links TRBV7-9 with TRBJ2-2; TRBD2 is a possible D gene (6 bases). Germline CDR1 SEHNR, CDR2 FQNEAQ (reference sequence). The CDR3 has 15 residues. V was trimmed by 5 bases and J by 3 bases, leaving 13 bases between them. This CDR3 is CASSPVSGDTGELFF. CDR3 sequence (DNA): TGTGCCAGCAGCCCCGTCTCGGGGGACACCGGGGAGCTGTTTTTT.

This clonotype was found many times. The V call is TRBV12-3 or TRBV12-4, the J call TRBJ2-2; 11 bases map to TRBD2. The CDR3 totals 16 residues. V lost 6 bases, J lost 1 base, and 4 bases stayed unmatched. The DNA for the CDR3 is TGTGCCAGCAGCCATACTAGCGGGGGGAACACCGGGGAGCTGTTTTTT. Protein sequence: CASSHTSGGNTGELFF.

The sample holds a few counts of this clonotype. V is TRBV7-9 and J is TRBJ2-3, with 8 bases matching TRBD1. With 1 base clipped from V and 2 bases from J, the junction kept 5 bases outside the gene matches. Germline values: CDR1 SEHNR, CDR2 FQNEAQ (reference sequence). The length of the CDR3 is 16 residues. CDR3 nucleotide sequence: TGTGCCAGCAGCTTAGGGGACAGGAGTTTCACAGATACGCAGTATTTT. Its translation: CASSLGDRSFTDTQYF.

This clonotype was detected many times. This sequence joins TRBV12-3 or TRBV12-4 and TRBJ2-5, with TRBD2 identical over 9 bases. The V gene end was trimmed by 5 bases and the J gene end by 0 bases; junction bases not matched to a gene: 7. The CDR3 totals 16 residues. The CDR3: CASSPRASGDQETQYF. The CDR3 DNA reads as TGTGCCAGCAGTCCCCGTGCTAGCGGGGACCAAGAGACCCAGTACTTC.

This clonotype was observed a handful of times. This chain joins TRBV6-1 and TRBJ1-1; D unresolved. This CDR3 comprises 15 residues. With 0 bases removed from V and 1 base from J, the gap between germline ends came to 9 bases. CDR1 is MNHNS, CDR2 SASEGT, per germline. CDR3 amino acids: CASSEAHTGNTEAFF. CDR3 bases: TGTGCCAGCAGTGAAGCTCACACGGGGAACACTGAAGCTTTCTTT.

This clonotype was observed at least ten times. The gene calls are TRBV3-1 and TRBJ1-1; D gene unclear. In germline, CDR1 is LGHDT, CDR2 YNNKEL (reference sequence). V lost 1 base and J lost 6, with 15 bases in between. This CDR3 has 15 amino acids. CDR3 nucleotide sequence: TGTGCCAGCAGCCAAGCCCGCCTGTCGTCCCCTGAAGCTTTCTTT. Protein sequence: CASSQARLSSPEAFF.

This chain links TRBV20-1 with TRBJ1-6; 9 positions agree with TRBD1. Germline CDR1 and CDR2: DFQATT and SNEGSKA (reference sequence). CDR3 length: 13 amino acids. CDR3 bases: TGCAGGCCGTCGGACAGGGGAGGCTCACCCCTCCACTTT. The encoded protein is CRPSDRGGSPLHF.

This clonotype was counted ten times or more. The rearrangement uses TRBV3-1 and TRBJ2-3; D gene ambiguous. This CDR3 contains 16 residues. The germline V and J ends were trimmed by 6 bases and 2 bases, with 18 bases remaining between them. Germline-derived CDR1 and CDR2 are LGHDT and YNNKEL (reference sequence). The CDR3 spells CASSPPPATFTDTQYF. The CDR3 DNA follows: TGTGCCAGCAGTCCACCCCCGGCCACCTTCACAGATACGCAGTATTTT.

The gene calls are TRBV12-3 or TRBV12-4 and TRBJ1-1, with TRBD1 as a possible D gene (5 bases). V lost 3 bases to trimming and J lost 4 bases, with 15 bases between them. CDR3 length equals 15 residues. CDR3 coding DNA: TGTGCCAGCAGTTTTGGGAGGGGAGGTCGCACTGAAGCTTTCTTT. Its translation is CASSFGRGGRTEAFF.

This clonotype has more than one count but fewer than ten. The chain is built from TRBV7-8 and TRBJ2-1; TRBD2 agrees at 11 bases. Trimming removed 3 bases from V and 10 bases from J; junction bases left unmatched: 2. Germline CDR1 is SGHVS and CDR2 is FQNEAQ. The CDR3 totals 13 residues. CDR3 amino acids: CASSFTSGGEQFF. In nucleotides, the CDR3 is TGTGCCAGCAGCTTTACTAGCGGGGGAGAGCAGTTCTTC.

This clonotype was observed many times. The gene calls are TRBV30 and TRBJ1-1; a possible D gene is TRBD1 (5 bases). Germline V gene sequence: CDR1 GTSNPN, CDR2 SVGIG (reference sequence). This CDR3 comprises 14 residues. Between the trimmed V and J ends, which lost 3 bases and 2 bases, there was a span of 13 bases. The CDR3 protein is CAWRLMGGNTEAFF. CDR3 DNA sequence: TGTGCCTGGAGGCTGATGGGGGGTAACACTGAAGCTTTCTTT.

This clonotype was found many times. The chain employs TRBV7-9 and TRBJ2-7; TRBD2 aligns across 13 bases. V gave up 4 bases and J gave up 2 bases; unmatched junction bases: 5. This CDR3 has 16 amino acids. The germline V gene encodes CDR1 SEHNR and CDR2 FQNEAQ (reference sequence). The CDR3 DNA reads as TGTGCCAGCAGCTCCGGACTAGCGGGGGAGGCCTACGAGCAGTACTTC. The encoded protein is CASSSGLAGEAYEQYF.

The chain recombines TRBV5-1 with TRBJ2-1, with 8 nucleotides matching TRBD1. The V segment lost 4 bases and the J segment 4 bases; nucleotides outside the gene matches: 4. The length of the CDR3 is 14 residues. The germline CDR1 and CDR2 sequences are SGHRS and YFSETQ. The CDR3 here is CASSVDRGYNEQFF. CDR3 nucleotide sequence: TGCGCCAGCAGCGTAGACAGGGGTTACAATGAGCAGTTCTTC.

The rearrangement joins TRBV5-5 to TRBJ1-2; D gene unclear. The CDR3 is made up of 15 amino acids. In germline, CDR1 is SGHKS, CDR2 YYEKEE (reference sequence). With 4 bases removed from V and 4 bases from J, the gap between germline ends came to 17 bases. The CDR3 nucleotides read TGTGCCAGCAGCCTTCTACTACAATCCGTCTATGGCTACACCTTC. It specifies CASSLLLQSVYGYTF.

The chain has TRBV10-3 and TRBJ2-1, with TRBD1 identical over 9 bases. V was clipped by 4 bases and J by 5 bases; unmatched bases: 9. This CDR3 has 16 amino acids. Germline values: CDR1 ENHRY, CDR2 SYGVKD. Here the CDR3 reads CAISVNTGQGNNEQFF. CDR3 bases: TGTGCCATCAGTGTTAACACGGGACAGGGTAACAATGAGCAGTTCTTC.

The rearrangement links TRBV19 to TRBJ2-1; 7 bases match TRBD2. V shed 3 bases and J 8 bases; nucleotides not matched to a gene: 10. Germline values: CDR1 LNHDA, CDR2 SQIVND (reference sequence). This CDR3 is built from 15 residues. The CDR3 DNA reads as TGTGCCAGTAGTATCTTTGCGGGGGATCTTCATGAGCAGTTCTTC. It codes for CASSIFAGDLHEQFF.

The chain links TRBV20-1 to TRBJ2-5; 11 nucleotides line up with TRBD2. Germline loops: CDR1 DFQATT, CDR2 SNEGSKA (reference sequence). V lost 6 bases and J lost 3; bases outside the gene matches: 6. The CDR3 covers 14 residues. CDR3 bases: TGCAGTGCGCCCCTAGCGGGGGGAAAAGAGACCCAGTACTTC. Its translation: CSAPLAGGKETQYF.